The TCR beta chain under discussion was sequenced for a study of CD8+CD57+ T cells in acquired aplastic anemia. The study profiled TCR beta VDJ and CDR3 using genomic DNA as template. TCRdb redid the calling of the reads with MiXCR, one entry per CDR3 protein. This table has about 110,000 distinct CDR3 sequences, less than 65% appearing once. In this sample, this clonotype turned up a few times. A much larger clone differs from this one at a single base, so this may be a read error. The conserved final phenylalanine or tryptophan is absent from the CDR3, which likely points to a read error. The CDR3 is made up of 15 amino acids. The V end was cut by 6 bases, the J end by 1 base, with 15 bases between. The germline V gene has CDR1 MNHNS and CDR2 SASEGT.

The chain uses TRBV6-1 and TRBJ2-5; possibly TRBD1 for D (6 bases). The sample taken for sequencing was sorted CD4+, CD8+, or CD8+CD57+ T cells (not recorded which) from PBMCs. This receptor was identified in a human donor in good health, serving as a control. The CDR3 bases are TGTGCCAGCAGACCTCCAACAGGGCCCCAAGAGACCCAGTACTCC. It is translated as CASRPPTGPQETQYS.